This T cell receptor beta chain was identified during a study of blood T cell repertoires in COVID-19. In the authors' methods: Estimated nucleated cell counts came from reference gene primer amplification. Using immunoSEQ multiplex PCR, the repertoire was profiled, and TCRdb retains in-frame clones only, with some absent. That table gives V, J and clone size, and the DNA gave D and trimming. The top ten hold roughly 2.7% of the sample, which has about 220,000 clones, about 88% seen once. The CDR3 runs to 14 residues. J lost 8 bases, V lost 6 bases, and 9 bases had no gene match. CDR1 is SNHLY and CDR2 is FYNNEI in the germline V gene. The table lists this clone with a count of one.

This clonotype was sampled from a woman in her twenties or thirties who had recovered from COVID-19. The sequenced material came from PBMCs or T cells enriched from blood (not recorded which). V and J are TRBV2 and TRBJ1-2; 10 bases fit TRBD1. CDR3: CASRRDRGLRGYTF. CDR3 DNA: TGTGCCAGCAGACGGGACAGGGGTTTGCGAGGCTACACCTTC.